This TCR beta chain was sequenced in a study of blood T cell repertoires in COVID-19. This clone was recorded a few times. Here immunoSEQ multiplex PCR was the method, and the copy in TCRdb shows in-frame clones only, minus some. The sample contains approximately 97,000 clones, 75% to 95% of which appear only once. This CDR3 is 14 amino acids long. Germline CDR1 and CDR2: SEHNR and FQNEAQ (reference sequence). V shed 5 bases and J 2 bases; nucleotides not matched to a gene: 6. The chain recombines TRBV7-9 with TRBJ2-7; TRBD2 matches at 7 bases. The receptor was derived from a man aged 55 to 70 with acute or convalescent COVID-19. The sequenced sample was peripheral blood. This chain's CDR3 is CASSPLGGTYEQYF. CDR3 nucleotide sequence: TGTGCCAGCAGCCCTCTCGGGGGGACCTACGAGCAGTACTTC.